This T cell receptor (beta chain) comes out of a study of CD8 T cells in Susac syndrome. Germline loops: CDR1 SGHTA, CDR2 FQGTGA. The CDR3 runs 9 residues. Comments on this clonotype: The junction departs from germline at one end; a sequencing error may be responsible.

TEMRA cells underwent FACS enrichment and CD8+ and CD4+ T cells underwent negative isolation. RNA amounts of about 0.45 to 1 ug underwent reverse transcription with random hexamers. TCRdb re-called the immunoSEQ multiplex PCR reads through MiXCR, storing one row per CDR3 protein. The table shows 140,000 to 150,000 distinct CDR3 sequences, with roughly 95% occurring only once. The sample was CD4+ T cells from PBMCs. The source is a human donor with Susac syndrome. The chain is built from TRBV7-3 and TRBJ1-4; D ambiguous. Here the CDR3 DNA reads TGTGCCAGCACCGGGATGTGGGTTTTT. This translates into CASTGMWVF.